This is a list of T cell receptor beta chains from one sample in a study of blood T cell repertoires in COVID-19. Here immunoSEQ multiplex PCR was the method, and the copy in TCRdb shows in-frame clones only, minus some. The sample has almost 500,000 clones, approximately 90% seen once. Sequenced material: PBMCs or T cells enriched from blood (not recorded which). Receptors were obtained from an older woman who had recovered from COVID-19. Both conserved end residues are part of each CDR3. A D gene is named only where the DNA matches it firmly. Some rows have no size entry. The others give once, few or many, or a class for an expanded clone.

V	J	size	D	length	CDR3	DNA
TRBV28	TRBJ1-3	NA	TRBD1	14	CASSQGAPGNTIYF	TGTGCCAGCAGTCAGGGGGCCCCTGGAAACACCATATATTTT
TRBV7-8	TRBJ1-2	NA	NA	15	CASSLDGMRLYGYTF	TGTGCCAGCAGCTTAGACGGGATGAGGCTCTATGGCTACACCTTC
TRBV19	TRBJ2-7	NA	NA	14	CASSIGTGDYEQYF	TGTGCCAGTAGTATAGGAACAGGAGACTACGAGCAGTACTTC
TRBV28	TRBJ1-5	NA	TRBD1	15	CASSSRGYSNQPQHF	TGTGCCAGCAGTTCCAGGGGGTATAGCAATCAGCCCCAGCATTTT
TRBV24-1	TRBJ2-2	NA	NA	12	CATSDSYGELFF	TGTGCCACCAGTGATTCCTACGGGGAGCTGTTTTTT
TRBV24-1	TRBJ2-3	NA	NA	12	CATDQGADTQYF	TGTGCCACCGACCAAGGGGCTGATACGCAGTATTTT
TRBV5-1	TRBJ1-1	NA	NA	13	CASSLPFRGEAFF	TGCGCCAGCAGCTTGCCTTTCCGGGGGGAAGCTTTCTTT
TRBV10-3	TRBJ1-3	NA	NA	16	CAISESRQGGGNTIYF	TGTGCCATCAGTGAGTCGCGGCAGGGAGGTGGAAACACCATATATTTT
TRBV7-2	TRBJ2-1	NA	TRBD2	14	CASSGTSGGAGQFF	TGTGCCAGCAGCGGGACTAGCGGGGGGGCTGGGCAGTTCTTC
TRBV3-1/TRBV3-2	TRBJ1-4	NA	NA	11	CASSQGELRSF	TGTGCCAGCAGCCAGGGAGAGCTTCGGAGCTTT
TRBV19	TRBJ2-1	once	TRBD1	12	CAARTGGNEQFF	TGTGCCGCCAGGACAGGGGGGAATGAGCAGTTCTTC
TRBV9	TRBJ2-7	many	TRBD2	13	CASSGTSGYEQYF	TGTGCCAGCAGCGGGACTAGCGGCTACGAGCAGTACTTC
TRBV19	TRBJ2-5	NA	NA	15	CASSIGGLDQETQYF	TGTGCCAGTAGTATCGGAGGGTTAGACCAAGAGACCCAGTACTTC
TRBV10-3	TRBJ2-3	NA	TRBD2	16	CAISESTSGVTDTQYF	TGTGCCATCAGTGAGTCTACTAGCGGAGTCACAGATACGCAGTATTTT
TRBV10-3	TRBJ2-7	NA	TRBD1	14	CAISEQGAAYEQYF	TGTGCCATCAGTGAACAGGGGGCGGCCTACGAGCAGTACTTC
TRBV3-1/TRBV3-2	TRBJ1-2	NA	TRBD1	14	CASSRPGQGKGYTF	TGTGCCAGCAGCCGCCCGGGACAGGGTAAAGGCTACACCTTC
TRBV10-3	TRBJ1-4	NA	NA	13	CAISGGGNEKLFF	TGTGCCATCAGTGGGGGGGGAAATGAAAAACTGTTTTTT
TRBV7-8	TRBJ2-1	NA	NA	15	CASSSGQGSYNEQFF	TGTGCCAGCAGCTCCGGCCAGGGTTCCTACAATGAGCAGTTCTTC
TRBV5-1	TRBJ2-1	NA	TRBD1	14	CASSLGGDSYEQFF	TGCGCCAGCAGCTTGGGAGGGGACAGTTATGAGCAGTTCTTC
TRBV9	TRBJ1-1	NA	NA	13	CASSVSSDTEAFF	TGTGCCAGCAGCGTATCTTCGGACACTGAAGCTTTCTTT
TRBV7-9	TRBJ1-2	few	TRBD1	14	CASSPRRTGQGYTF	TGTGCCAGCAGCCCTAGAAGGACAGGGCAAGGCTACACCTTC
TRBV2	TRBJ2-1	NA	NA	12	CASRSWAVEQFF	TGTGCCAGCAGGTCGTGGGCCGTGGAGCAGTTCTTC
TRBV5-6	TRBJ1-2	NA	TRBD1	15	CASSLWTGHRRGYTF	TGTGCCAGCAGCTTATGGACAGGGCATCGGCGTGGCTACACCTTC
TRBV7-9	TRBJ1-2	NA	NA	13	CASNTGTPEGYTF	TGTGCCAGCAACACCGGGACTCCGGAGGGCTACACCTTC
TRBV7-2	TRBJ2-3	NA	TRBD2	18	CASSSGRTSGGASRTQYF	TGTGCCAGCAGCTCCGGAAGGACTAGCGGGGGGGCTTCTCGTACGCAGTATTTT
TRBV5-1	TRBJ1-1	NA	NA	15	CASSTSLSGATEAFF	TGCGCCAGCAGCACGAGCCTTTCAGGGGCCACTGAAGCTTTCTTT
TRBV5-6	TRBJ1-2	once	NA	13	CASRWGGSYGYTF	TGTGCCAGCAGGTGGGGGGGCAGCTATGGCTACACCTTC
TRBV5-1	TRBJ1-3	NA	NA	15	CASSPIAGSGNTIYF	TGCGCCAGCAGCCCGATTGCCGGGTCAGGGAACACCATATATTTT